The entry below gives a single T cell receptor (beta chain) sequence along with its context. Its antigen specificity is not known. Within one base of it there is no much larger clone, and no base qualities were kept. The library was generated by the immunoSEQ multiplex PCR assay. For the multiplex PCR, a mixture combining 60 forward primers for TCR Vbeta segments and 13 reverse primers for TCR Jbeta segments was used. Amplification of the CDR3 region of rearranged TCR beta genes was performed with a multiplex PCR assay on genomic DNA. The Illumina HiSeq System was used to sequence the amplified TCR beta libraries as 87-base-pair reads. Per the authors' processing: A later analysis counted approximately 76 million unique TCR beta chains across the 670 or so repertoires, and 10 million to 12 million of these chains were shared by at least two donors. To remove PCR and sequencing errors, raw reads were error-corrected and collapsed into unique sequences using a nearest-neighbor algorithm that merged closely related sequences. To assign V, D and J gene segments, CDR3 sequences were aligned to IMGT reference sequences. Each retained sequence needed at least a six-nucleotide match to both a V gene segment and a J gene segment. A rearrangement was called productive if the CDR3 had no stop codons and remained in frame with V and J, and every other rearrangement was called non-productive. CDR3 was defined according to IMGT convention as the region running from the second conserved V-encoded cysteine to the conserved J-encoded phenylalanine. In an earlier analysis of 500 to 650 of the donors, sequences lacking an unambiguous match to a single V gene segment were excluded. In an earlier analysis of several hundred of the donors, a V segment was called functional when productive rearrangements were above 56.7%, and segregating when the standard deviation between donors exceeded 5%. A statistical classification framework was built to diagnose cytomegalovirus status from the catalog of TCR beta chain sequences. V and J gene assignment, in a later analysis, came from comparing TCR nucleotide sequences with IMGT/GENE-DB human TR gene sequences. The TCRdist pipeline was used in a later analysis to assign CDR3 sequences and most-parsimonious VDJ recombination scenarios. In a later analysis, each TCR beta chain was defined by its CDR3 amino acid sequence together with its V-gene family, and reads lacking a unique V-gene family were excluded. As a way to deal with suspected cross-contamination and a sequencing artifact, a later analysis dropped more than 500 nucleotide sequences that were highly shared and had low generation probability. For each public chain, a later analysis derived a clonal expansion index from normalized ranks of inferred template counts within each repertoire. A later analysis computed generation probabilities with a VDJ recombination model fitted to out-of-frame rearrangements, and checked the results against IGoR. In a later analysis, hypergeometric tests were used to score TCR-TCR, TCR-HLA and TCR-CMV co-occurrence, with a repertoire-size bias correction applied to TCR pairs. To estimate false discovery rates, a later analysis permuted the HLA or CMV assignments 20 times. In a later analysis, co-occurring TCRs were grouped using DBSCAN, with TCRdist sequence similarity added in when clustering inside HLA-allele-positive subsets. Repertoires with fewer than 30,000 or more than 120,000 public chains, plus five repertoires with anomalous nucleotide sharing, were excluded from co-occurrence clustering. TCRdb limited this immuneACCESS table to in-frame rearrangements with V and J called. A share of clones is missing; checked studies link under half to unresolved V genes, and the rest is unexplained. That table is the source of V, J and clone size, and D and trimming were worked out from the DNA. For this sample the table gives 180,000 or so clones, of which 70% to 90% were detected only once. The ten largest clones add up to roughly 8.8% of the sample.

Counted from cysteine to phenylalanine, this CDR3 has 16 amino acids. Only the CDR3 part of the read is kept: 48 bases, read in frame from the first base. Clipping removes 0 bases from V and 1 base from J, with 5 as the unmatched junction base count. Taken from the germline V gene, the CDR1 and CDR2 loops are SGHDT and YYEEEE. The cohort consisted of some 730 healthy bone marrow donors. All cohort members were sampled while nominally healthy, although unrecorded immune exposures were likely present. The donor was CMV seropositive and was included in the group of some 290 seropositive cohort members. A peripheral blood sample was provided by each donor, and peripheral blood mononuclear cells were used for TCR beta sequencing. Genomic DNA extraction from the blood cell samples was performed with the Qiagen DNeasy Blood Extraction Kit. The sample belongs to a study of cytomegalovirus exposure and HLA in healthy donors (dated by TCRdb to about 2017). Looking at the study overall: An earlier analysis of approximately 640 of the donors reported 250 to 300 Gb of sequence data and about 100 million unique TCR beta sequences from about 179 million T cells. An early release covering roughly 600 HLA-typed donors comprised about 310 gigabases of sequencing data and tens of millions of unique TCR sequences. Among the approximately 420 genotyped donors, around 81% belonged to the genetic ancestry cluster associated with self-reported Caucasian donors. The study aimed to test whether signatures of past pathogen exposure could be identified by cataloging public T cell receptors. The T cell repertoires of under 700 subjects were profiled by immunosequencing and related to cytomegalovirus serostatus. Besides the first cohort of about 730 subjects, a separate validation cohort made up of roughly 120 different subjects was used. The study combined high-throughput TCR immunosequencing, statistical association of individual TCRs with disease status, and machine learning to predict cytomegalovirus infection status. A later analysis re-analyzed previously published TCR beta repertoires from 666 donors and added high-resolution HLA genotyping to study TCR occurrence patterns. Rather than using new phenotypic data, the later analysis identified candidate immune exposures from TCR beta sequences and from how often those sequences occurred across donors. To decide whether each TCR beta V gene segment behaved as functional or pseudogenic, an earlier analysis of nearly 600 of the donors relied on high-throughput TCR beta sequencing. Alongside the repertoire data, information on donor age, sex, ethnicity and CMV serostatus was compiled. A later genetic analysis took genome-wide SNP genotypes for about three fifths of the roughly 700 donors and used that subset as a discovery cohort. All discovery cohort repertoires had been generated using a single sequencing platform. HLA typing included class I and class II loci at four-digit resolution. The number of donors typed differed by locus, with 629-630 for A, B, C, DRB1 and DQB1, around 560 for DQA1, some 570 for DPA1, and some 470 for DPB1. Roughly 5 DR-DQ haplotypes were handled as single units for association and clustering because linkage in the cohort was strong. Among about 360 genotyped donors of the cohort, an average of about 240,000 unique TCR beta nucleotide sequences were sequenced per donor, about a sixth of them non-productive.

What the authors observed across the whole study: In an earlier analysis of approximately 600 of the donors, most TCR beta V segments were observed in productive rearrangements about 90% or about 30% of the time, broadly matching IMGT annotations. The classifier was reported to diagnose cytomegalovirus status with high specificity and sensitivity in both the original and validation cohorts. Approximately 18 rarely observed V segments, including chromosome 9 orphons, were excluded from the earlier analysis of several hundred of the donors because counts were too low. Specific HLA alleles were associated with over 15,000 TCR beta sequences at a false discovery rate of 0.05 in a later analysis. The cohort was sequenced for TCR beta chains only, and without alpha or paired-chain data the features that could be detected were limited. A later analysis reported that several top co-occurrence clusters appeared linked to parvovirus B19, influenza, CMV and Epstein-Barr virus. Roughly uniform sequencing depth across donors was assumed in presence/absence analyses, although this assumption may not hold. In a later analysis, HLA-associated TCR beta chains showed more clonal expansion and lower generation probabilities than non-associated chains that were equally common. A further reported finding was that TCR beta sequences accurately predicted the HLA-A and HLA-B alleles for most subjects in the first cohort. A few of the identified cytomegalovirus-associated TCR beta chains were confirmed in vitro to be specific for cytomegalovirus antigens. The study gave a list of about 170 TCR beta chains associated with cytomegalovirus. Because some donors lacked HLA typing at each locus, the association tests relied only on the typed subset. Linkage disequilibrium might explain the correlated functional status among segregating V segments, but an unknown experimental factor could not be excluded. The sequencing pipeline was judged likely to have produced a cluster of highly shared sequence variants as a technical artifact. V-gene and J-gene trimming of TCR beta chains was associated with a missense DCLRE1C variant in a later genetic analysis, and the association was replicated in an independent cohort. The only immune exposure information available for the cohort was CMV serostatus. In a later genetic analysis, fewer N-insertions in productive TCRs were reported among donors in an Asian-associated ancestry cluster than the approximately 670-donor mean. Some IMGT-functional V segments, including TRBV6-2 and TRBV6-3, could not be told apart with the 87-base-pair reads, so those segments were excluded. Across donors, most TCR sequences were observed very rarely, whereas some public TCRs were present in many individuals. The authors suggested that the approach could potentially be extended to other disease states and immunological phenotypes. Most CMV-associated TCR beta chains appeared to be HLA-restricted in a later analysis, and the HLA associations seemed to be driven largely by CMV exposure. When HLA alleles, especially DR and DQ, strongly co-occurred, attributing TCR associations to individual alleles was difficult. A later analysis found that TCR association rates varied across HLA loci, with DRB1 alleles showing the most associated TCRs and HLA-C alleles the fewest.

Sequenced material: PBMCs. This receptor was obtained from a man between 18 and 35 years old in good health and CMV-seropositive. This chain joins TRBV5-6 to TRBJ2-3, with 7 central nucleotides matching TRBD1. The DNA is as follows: TGTGCCAGCAGCTTGGCACTTACAGGGGGCACAGATACGCAGTATTTT. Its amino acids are CASSLALTGGTDTQYF.